The TCR beta chain under discussion was sequenced for a study of human T cells and chemical hapten exposure. Background on the study: Sensitization was performed using 2% DPC on a roughly 2 cm by roughly 2 cm upper inner arm skin site.

On this clonotype itself: Its target is unknown.

TCRdb re-called the RACE reads through MiXCR, storing one row per CDR3 protein. Of around 99,000 distinct CDR3 sequences detected, approximately 11% appear once; the ten largest clones hold roughly 2%. Broader study findings: Versus controls, significantly more large CDR3 similarity clusters arose from expanded TCRs.

The time point: patch test 2, 6 weeks after DPC sensitization. The treatment denotes: therapeutic diphenylcyclopropenone sensitization with weekly scalp DPC. CDR1 and CDR2 from the germline V gene are SGHAT and FQNNGV. V lost 1 base to trimming and J lost 2 bases, with 6 bases between them. This CDR3 is 15 amino acids long. The V call is TRBV11-2, the J call TRBJ2-6; possibly TRBD2 for D (6 bases). The sequence was collected from a man aged 40-55 years with alopecia areata. Some clones in this sample may be carry-over from other donors' samples. The sequences come from whole blood, collected in connection with sensitization to the hapten diphenylcyclopropenone (DPC). The CDR3 here is CASSLGGAGANVLTF. In nucleotides, the CDR3 is TGTGCCAGCAGCTTAGGCGGGGCTGGGGCCAACGTCCTGACTTTC.